This record concerns one TCR beta chain sequence. This sample was included in a study of CD8 T cells in Susac syndrome. An amount of RNA that ranged from roughly 0.5 to 1 ug was reverse transcribed with random hexamers. Via MiXCR, TCRdb re-called the immunoSEQ multiplex PCR reads, giving one row per CDR3 protein. The table includes about 160,000 distinct CDR3 sequences, approximately 95% detected once. The germline CDR1 and CDR2 sequences are SGHTA and FQGNSA. V lost 6 bases to trimming and J lost 4 bases; unmatched junction nucleotides: 2. This CDR3 region has 13 residues. This TCR came from a human donor with multiple sclerosis. The chain has TRBV7-2 and TRBJ2-5, with 10 bases aligning to TRBD2. Sequencing was performed on CD4+ T cells from PBMCs. The CDR3 bases are TGTGCCAGCAGTGGACTAGCGGTAGAGACCCAGTACTTC. It translates to CASSGLAVETQYF.